Following are 4 T cell receptor beta chains from one sample sequenced in a study of blood T cell repertoires in COVID-19. Repertoires were generated with immunoSEQ multiplex PCR, while TCRdb's copy carries only in-frame clones and drops some. The table has 50,000 to 55,000 clones, 70% to 90% seen once. The sample taken for sequencing was peripheral blood. These receptors all stem from a man aged 80 or over with acute or convalescent COVID-19.

The chain uses TRBV11-2 and TRBJ1-1; no clear D. In germline, CDR1 is SGHAT, CDR2 FQNNGV. The V gene lost 0 bases and the J gene lost 3 bases, with 17 bases spanning the gap. The CDR3 runs 17 residues. CDR3 residues: CASSLESGIGWDTEAFF. The CDR3 coding sequence is TGTGCCAGCAGCTTAGAATCCGGGATCGGATGGGACACTGAAGCTTTCTTT.

The chain has TRBV2 and TRBJ2-1; tentatively, D is TRBD1 (5 bases). CDR1 SNHLY and CDR2 FYNNEI come from the germline V gene. V shed 1 base and J shed 1 base, with 11 bases lying between them. The CDR3 contains 16 residues. The CDR3 reads CASSEVSGRSYNEQFF. In DNA, the CDR3 is TGTGCCAGCAGTGAAGTGTCAGGGCGTTCCTACAATGAGCAGTTCTTC. The variable domain in full, with the rest retrieved from reference TRBV2 and TRBJ2-1, is EPEVTQTPSHQVTQMGQEVILRCVPISNHLYFYWYRQILGQKVEFLVSFYNNEISEKSEIFDDQFSVERPDGSNFTLKIRSTKLEDSAMYFCASSEVSGRSYNEQFFGPGTRLTVL.

The rearrangement joins TRBV19 to TRBJ2-5; 7 bases are shared with TRBD2. CDR1 is LNHDA, CDR2 SQIVND, per germline (reference sequence). The CDR3 is 13 residues long. V dropped 8 bases and J dropped 4; count of bases not matched to a gene: 7. CDR3 in DNA: TGTGCCAGTGGACTAGTGGTTGGAGAGACCCAGTACTTC. Translation: CASGLVVGETQYF.

The rearrangement uses TRBV19 and TRBJ1-1; 8 bases are shared with TRBD1. The CDR3 covers 14 residues. V shed 3 bases and J 4 bases; nucleotides not matched to a gene: 4. From germline, CDR1 is LNHDA and CDR2 SQIVND (reference sequence). The DNA for the CDR3 is TGTGCCAGTAGTATCGAGACAGGGGTCACTGAAGCTTTCTTT. It yields the protein CASSIETGVTEAFF.